This T cell receptor (beta chain) stems from a study of shared clonotypes between healthy human individuals. Whole-study context: Used for every donor were three CD4 naive, three CD4 memory, two CD8 naive and one CD8 memory plate.

Study-wide findings and caveats: Naive CD4 clonotypes were shared across a few donors at 4.5% to 6%.

About this clone itself: The antigen remains undetermined.

This CDR3 region has 13 residues. Trimming removed 3 bases at V and 5 bases at J, with 10 bases between. Every immunoSEQ plate was one replicate of a subset's evenly spread DNA. Clones were sequenced by immunoSEQ multiplex PCR, and TCRdb holds only the in-frame ones, with some missing. This repertoire shows around 1.5 million clones, approximately 98% found once; its top ten account for about 0.45%. The chain links TRBV23-1 to TRBJ1-1; D is undetermined. TRBV23-1 has ORF status, its function being uncertain. Sequencing was carried out using naive CD4+ T cells sorted from blood. Subset given: CD45RA+ positively selected. This receptor was taken from a man aged 30-40 years in good health. The chain's CDR3 is CASSHSGLTEAFF. The CDR3, as DNA: TGCGCCAGCAGTCACTCCGGGTTGACTGAAGCTTTCTTT.